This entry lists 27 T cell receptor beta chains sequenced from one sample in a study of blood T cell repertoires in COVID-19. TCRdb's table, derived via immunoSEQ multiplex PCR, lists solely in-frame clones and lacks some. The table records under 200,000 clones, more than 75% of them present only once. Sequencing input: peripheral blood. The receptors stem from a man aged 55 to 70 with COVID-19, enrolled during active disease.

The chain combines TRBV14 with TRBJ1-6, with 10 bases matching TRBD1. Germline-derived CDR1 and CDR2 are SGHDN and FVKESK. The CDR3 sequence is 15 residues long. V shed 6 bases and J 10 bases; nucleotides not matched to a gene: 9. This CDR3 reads CASRRDRGMGSPLHF. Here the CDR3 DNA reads TGTGCCAGCAGGAGGGACAGGGGTATGGGCTCACCCCTCCACTTT. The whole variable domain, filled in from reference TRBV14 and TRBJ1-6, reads EAGVTQFPSHSVIEKGQTVTLRCDPISGHDNLYWYRRVMGKEIKFLLHFVKESKQDESGMPNNRFLAERTGGTYSTLKVQPAELEDSGVYFCASRRDRGMGSPLHFGNGTRLTVT.

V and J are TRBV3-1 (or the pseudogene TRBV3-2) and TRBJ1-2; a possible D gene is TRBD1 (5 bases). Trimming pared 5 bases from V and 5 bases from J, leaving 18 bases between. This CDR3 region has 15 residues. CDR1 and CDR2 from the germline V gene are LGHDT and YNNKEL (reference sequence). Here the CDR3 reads CASSDFQGGGYGYTF. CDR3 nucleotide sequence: TGTGCCAGCAGCGATTTCCAGGGTGGAGGGTATGGCTACACCTTC.

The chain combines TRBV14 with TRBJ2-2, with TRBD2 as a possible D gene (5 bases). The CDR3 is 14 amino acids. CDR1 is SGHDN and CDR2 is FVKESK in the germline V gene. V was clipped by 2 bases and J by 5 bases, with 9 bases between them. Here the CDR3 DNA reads TGTGCCAGCAGCCAACCGGGGAAGACCGGGGAGCTGTTTTTT. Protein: CASSQPGKTGELFF.

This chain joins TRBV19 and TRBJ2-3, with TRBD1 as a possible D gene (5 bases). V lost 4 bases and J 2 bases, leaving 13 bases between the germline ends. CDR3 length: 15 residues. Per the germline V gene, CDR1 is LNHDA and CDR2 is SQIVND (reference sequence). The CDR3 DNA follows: TGTGCCAGTAGTACGCGTGAAGGGGCCACAGATACGCAGTATTTT. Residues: CASSTREGATDTQYF.

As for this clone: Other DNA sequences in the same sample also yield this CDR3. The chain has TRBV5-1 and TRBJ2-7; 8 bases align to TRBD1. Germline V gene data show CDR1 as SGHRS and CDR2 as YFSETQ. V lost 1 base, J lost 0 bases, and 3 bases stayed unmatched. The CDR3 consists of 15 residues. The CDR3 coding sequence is TGCGCCAGCAGCTTGCTGGGACAGGTCTCCTACGAGCAGTACTTC. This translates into CASSLLGQVSYEQYF.

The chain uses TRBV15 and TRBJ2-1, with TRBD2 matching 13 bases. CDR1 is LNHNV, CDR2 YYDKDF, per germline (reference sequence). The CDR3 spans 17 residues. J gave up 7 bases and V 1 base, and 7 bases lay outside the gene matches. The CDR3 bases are TGTGCCACCAGCAGAGGGACTAGCGGGAGTTTGAGGAATGAGCAGTTCTTC. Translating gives CATSRGTSGSLRNEQFF.

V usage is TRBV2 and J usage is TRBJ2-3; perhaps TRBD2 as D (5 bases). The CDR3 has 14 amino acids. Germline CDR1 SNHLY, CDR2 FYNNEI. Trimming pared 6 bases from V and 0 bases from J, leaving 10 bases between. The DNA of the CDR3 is TGTGCCAGCAGCCTGAGGGAGAGCACAGATACGCAGTATTTT. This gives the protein CASSLRESTDTQYF.

The DNA for the CDR3 is TGTGCCAGCAGCGCGCAGGGTTCTAGCACAGATACGCAGTATTTT. It yields the protein CASSAQGSSTDTQYF. The genes are TRBV9 and TRBJ2-3, with TRBD1 as a possible D gene (5 bases). V lost 3 bases, J lost 0 bases, and 11 bases lay in between. CDR1 is SGDLS, CDR2 YYNGEE, per germline. There are 15 residues in the CDR3.

CDR3 loop: CATSRDNAGGETQYF. CDR3 bases: TGTGCCACCAGCAGAGATAACGCAGGGGGAGAGACCCAGTACTTC. This chain links TRBV15 with TRBJ2-5; 7 bases fit TRBD1. Germline CDR1 is LNHNV and CDR2 is YYDKDF (reference sequence). This CDR3 comprises 15 residues. V lost 0 bases and J lost 4; bases outside the gene matches: 5. Full variable domain (remainder filled in from reference TRBV15 and TRBJ2-5): DAMVIQNPRYQVTQFGKPVTLSCSQTLNHNVMYWYQQKSSQAPKLLFHYYDKDFNNEADTPDNFQSRRPNTSFCFLDIRSPGLGDTAMYLCATSRDNAGGETQYFGPGTRLLVL.

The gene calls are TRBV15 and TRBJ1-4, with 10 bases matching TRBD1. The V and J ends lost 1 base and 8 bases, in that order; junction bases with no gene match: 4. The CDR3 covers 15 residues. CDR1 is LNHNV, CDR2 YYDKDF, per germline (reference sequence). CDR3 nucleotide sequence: TGTGCCACCAGCAGAGGCGGGACAGGGGACGAAAAACTGTTTTTT. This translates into CATSRGGTGDEKLFF.

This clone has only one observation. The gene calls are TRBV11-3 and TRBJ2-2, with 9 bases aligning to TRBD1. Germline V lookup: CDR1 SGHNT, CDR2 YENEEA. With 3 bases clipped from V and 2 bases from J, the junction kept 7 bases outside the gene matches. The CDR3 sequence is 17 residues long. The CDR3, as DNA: TGTGCCAGCAGCTTCTCCGGGACAGGGAAAAACACCGGGGAGCTGTTTTTT. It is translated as CASSFSGTGKNTGELFF.

The CDR3 is CASSIPGQGYQPQHF. In DNA, the CDR3 is TGTGCCAGCAGTATCCCGGGACAGGGGTATCAGCCCCAGCATTTT. This chain joins TRBV28 and TRBJ1-5; 10 bases match TRBD1. Germline values: CDR1 MDHEN, CDR2 SYDVKM. The junction had 6 bases not matched to a gene; V was cut back by 5 bases and J by 5 bases. This CDR3 region has 15 residues.

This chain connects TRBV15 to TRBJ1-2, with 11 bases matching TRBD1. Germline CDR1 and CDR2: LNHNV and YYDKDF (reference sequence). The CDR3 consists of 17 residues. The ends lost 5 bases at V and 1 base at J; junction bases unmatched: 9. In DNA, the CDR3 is TGTGCCACCAGCCCTAGAGGGGGACAGGGGGGTAACTATGGCTACACCTTC. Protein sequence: CATSPRGGQGGNYGYTF. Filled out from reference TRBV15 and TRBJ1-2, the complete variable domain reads DAMVIQNPRYQVTQFGKPVTLSCSQTLNHNVMYWYQQKSSQAPKLLFHYYDKDFNNEADTPDNFQSRRPNTSFCFLDIRSPGLGDTAMYLCATSPRGGQGGNYGYTFGSGTRLTVV.

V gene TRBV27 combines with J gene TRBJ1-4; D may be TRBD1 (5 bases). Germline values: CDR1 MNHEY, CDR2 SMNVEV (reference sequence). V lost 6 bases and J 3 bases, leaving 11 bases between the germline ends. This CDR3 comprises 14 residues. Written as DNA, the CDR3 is TGTGCCAGCAGAGAAGGGGTAGCTAATGAAAAACTGTTTTTT. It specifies CASREGVANEKLFF.

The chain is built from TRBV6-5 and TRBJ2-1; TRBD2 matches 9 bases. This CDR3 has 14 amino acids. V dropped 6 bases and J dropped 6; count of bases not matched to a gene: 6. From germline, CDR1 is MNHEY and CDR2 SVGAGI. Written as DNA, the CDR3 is TGTGCCAGCAGCTCGGGACTAGCCCTCAATGAGCAGTTCTTC. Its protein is CASSSGLALNEQFF.

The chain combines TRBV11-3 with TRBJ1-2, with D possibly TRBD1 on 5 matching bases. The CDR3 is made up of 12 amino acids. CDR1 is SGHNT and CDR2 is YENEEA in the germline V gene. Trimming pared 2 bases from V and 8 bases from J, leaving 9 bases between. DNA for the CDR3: TGTGCCAGCAGCTTATCAGGGCGCGGCTACACCTTC. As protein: CASSLSGRGYTF.

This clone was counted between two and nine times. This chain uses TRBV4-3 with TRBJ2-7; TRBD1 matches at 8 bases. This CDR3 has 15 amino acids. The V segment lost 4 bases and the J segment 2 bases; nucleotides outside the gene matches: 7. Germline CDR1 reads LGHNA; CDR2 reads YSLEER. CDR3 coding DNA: TGCGCCAGCAGCCCCCAAGACAGGGGCCCCTACGAGCAGTACTTC. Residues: CASSPQDRGPYEQYF.

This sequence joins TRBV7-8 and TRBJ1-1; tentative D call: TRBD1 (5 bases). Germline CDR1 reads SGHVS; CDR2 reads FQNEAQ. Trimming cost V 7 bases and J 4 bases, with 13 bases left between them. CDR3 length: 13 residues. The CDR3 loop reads CASTRGGSTEAFF. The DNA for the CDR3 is TGTGCCAGCACCCGGGGGGGGTCCACTGAAGCTTTCTTT.

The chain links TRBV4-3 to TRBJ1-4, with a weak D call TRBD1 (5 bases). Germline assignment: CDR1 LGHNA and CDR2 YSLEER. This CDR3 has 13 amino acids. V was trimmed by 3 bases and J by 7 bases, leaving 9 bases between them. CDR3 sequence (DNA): TGCGCCAGCAGCCAGCAGGGCGGTGAAAAACTGTTTTTT. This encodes CASSQQGGEKLFF.

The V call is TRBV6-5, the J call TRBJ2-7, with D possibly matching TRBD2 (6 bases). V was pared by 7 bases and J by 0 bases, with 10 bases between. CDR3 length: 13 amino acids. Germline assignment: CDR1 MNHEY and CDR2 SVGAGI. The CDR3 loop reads CASTTGSSYEQYF. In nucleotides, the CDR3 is TGTGCCAGCACAACCGGGAGCTCCTACGAGCAGTACTTC.

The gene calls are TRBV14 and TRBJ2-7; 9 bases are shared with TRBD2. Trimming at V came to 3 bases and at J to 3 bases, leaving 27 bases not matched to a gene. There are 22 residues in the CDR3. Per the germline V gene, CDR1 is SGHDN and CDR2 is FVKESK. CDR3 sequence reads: CASSHPSSRGFWASGKDYEQYF. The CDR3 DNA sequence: TGTGCCAGCAGCCACCCTTCAAGCAGGGGGTTTTGGGCTAGCGGGAAAGACTACGAGCAGTACTTC.

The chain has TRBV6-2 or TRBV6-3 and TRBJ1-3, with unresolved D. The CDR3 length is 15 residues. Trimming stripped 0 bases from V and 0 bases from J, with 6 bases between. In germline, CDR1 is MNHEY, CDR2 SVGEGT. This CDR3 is CASSYSSYSGNTIYF. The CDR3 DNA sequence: TGTGCCAGCAGTTACTCGAGCTACTCTGGAAACACCATATATTTT.

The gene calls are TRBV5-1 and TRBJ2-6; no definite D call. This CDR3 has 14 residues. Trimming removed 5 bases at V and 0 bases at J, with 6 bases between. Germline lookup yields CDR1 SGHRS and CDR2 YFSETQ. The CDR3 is CASSRSSGANVLTF. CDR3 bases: TGCGCCAGCAGTCGGAGCTCTGGGGCCAACGTCCTGACTTTC.

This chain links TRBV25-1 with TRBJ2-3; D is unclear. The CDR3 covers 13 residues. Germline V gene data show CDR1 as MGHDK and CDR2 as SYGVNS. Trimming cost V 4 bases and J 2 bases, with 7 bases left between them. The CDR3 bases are TGTGCCAGCAGTGGAGCCAACACAGATACGCAGTATTTT. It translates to CASSGANTDTQYF.

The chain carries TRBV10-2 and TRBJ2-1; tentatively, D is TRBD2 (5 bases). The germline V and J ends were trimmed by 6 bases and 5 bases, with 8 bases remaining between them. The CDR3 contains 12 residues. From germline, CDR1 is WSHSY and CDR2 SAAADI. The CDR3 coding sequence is TGCGCCAGCAGGGGAGCAGACAATGAGCAGTTCTTC. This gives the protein CASRGADNEQFF.

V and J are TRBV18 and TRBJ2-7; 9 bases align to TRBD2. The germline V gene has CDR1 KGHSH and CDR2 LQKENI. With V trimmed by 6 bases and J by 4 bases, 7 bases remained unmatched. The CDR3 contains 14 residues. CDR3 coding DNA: TGTGCCAGCTCCCCGACTAGCGGAGTTTACGAGCAGTACTTC. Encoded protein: CASSPTSGVYEQYF.

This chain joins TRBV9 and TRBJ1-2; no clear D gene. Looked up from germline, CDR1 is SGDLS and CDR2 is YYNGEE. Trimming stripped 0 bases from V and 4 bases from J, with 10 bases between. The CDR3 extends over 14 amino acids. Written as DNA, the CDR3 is TGTGCCAGCAGCGTAGGTTCTCGGGGCTATGGCTACACCTTC. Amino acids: CASSVGSRGYGYTF.